What follows is one T cell receptor beta chain and its context. No cognate antigen has been identified for it. Base-call qualities are not available, and no considerably larger clone is one nucleotide away. The germline V gene sets CDR1 to LGHNA and CDR2 to YSLEER. There are 15 amino acids in the CDR3, from cysteine to phenylalanine inclusive. The only DNA kept is the CDR3, 45 bases in frame from the first base. V trim: 3 bases; J trim: 6 bases; unmatched bases: 8. The data were obtained in a study of T cell changes during pregnancy in multiple sclerosis (dated by TCRdb to about 2019). Looking at the study overall: In women with multiple sclerosis, the researchers looked at how the T cell repertoire shifted as pregnancy progressed.

Libraries were constructed by the immunoSEQ multiplex PCR assay. TCRdb mirrors the immuneACCESS table, restricted to in-frame sequences. Some clones are absent from its copies; in checked studies, under half trace to an unresolved V gene, and the reason for the others is unknown. The sample table shows roughly 26,000 clones, and roughly 89% are seen once. The top ten clones comprise around a sixth of the sample. This material consisted of CD8+ T cells from peripheral blood mononuclear cells, taken in the second trimester of pregnancy. This sequence was found in a female donor with multiple sclerosis, enrolled in a pregnancy study. The sequence links TRBV4-3 to TRBJ2-7, with 10 central nucleotides matching TRBD2. The sequenced DNA is TGCGCCAGCAGCCAGGCTAGCGGGAGTGCGAGCGAGCAGTACTTC. This sequence encodes CASSQASGSASEQYF.